This T cell receptor (beta chain) is from a study of radiotherapy plus CTLA-4 blockade in lung cancer. The length of the CDR3 is 14 residues. V was cut by 4 bases and J by 2 bases, with 13 bases left in between. Germline CDR1 is SGHTS and CDR2 is YDEGEE. Whole-study findings and limits: According to reports, early shifts in blood T cell clones, alongside interferon-beta, forecast response most accurately. In blood, after radiotherapy plus ipilimumab, tumor-derived TCR clones expanded.

Sequenced by immunoSEQ multiplex PCR; TCRdb stores in-frame clones only, minus some. Of 20,000 to 30,000 clones listed, 60% to 85% were seen once; the top ten hold 2.5% to 3.5%. As to this clone: Its antigen remains unidentified.

In chemo-refractory metastatic non-small-cell lung cancer, patients got ipilimumab CTLA-4 blockade together with focal radiation. Sequences were derived from peripheral blood, sampled from a patient treated with radiotherapy plus ipilimumab. The chain recombines TRBV5-8 with TRBJ2-7, with D perhaps matching TRBD1 (5 bases). This TCR came from a human donor with non-small cell lung cancer whose response to radiotherapy plus ipilimumab could not be evaluated. CDR3 sequence (DNA): TGTGCCAGCAGCACCAGGACACCTACCTACGAGCAGTACTTC. Its translation is CASSTRTPTYEQYF.